Listed here are 15 T cell receptor beta chains from one sample, sequenced in a study of blood T cells in healthy people across ages. Through a sample-barcoded 5' primer and a J-beta primer mix, a second PCR was run for roughly 6 to 12 cycles. One entry per CDR3 protein, called by TCRdb with MiXCR from the 5' RACE reads. This sample has 1 million or so distinct CDR3 sequences, with approximately 25% found just once. The data were also submitted as part of a second study, on T cells of mothers and their children.

Material for sequencing was blood. These TCRs come from a girl aged 2 to 9 in good health.

This clonotype has more than one count but fewer than ten. J is TRBJ2-7 and V is TRBV2; D may be TRBD1 (5 bases). This CDR3 has 15 residues. The V gene lost 3 bases and the J gene lost 4 bases, with 16 bases spanning the gap. From germline, CDR1 is SNHLY and CDR2 FYNNEI. Written as DNA, the CDR3 is TGTGCCAGCAGTGACGCAAGCAGGGCGGATTACGAGCAGTACTTC. Its protein is CASSDASRADYEQYF.

The chain has TRBV6-1 and TRBJ2-7; 11 bases line up with TRBD1. The V segment lost 6 bases and the J segment 3 bases; nucleotides outside the gene matches: 13. Germline V CDR1 and CDR2: MNHNS, SASEGT. The CDR3 consists of 17 residues. The CDR3 sequence: CASRLQGTGGGYYEQYF. DNA of the CDR3: TGTGCCAGCAGACTACAGGGGACAGGGGGGGGATACTACGAGCAGTACTTC.

This clonotype has more than one count but fewer than ten. The chain combines TRBV19 with TRBJ1-1; D is ambiguous. There are 11 residues in the CDR3. Germline V CDR1 and CDR2: LNHDA, SQIVND (reference sequence). The ends were cut back, 8 bases at V and 10 bases at J, with 14 bases in the middle. The CDR3 sequence: CASWSGRGAFF. As DNA, the CDR3 is TGTGCCAGTTGGTCGGGCCGCGGAGCTTTCTTT.

This clonotype has just a few counts. This chain links TRBV27 with TRBJ1-2; no definite D call. Trimming left V 2 bases short and J 6 bases short, with 13 bases between. The CDR3 length is 14 residues. CDR1 and CDR2 (germline): MNHEY, SMNVEV (reference sequence). The CDR3 DNA reads TGTGCCAGCAGTTTAGAAGGCGAAACCGATGGCTACACCTTC. Amino acids: CASSLEGETDGYTF.

The rearrangement uses TRBV28 and TRBJ2-5, with a tentative D call TRBD1 (6 bases). The CDR3 spans 13 residues. The germline gives CDR1 MDHEN, CDR2 SYDVKM. V was cut by 1 base and J by 11 bases, with 14 bases left in between. DNA of the CDR3: TGTGCCAGCAGTTTATCCGACAGGAAAGAGCAGTACTTC. Protein sequence: CASSLSDRKEQYF.

This chain links TRBV10-3 with TRBJ2-7; tentative D call: TRBD2 (6 bases). The CDR3 length is 12 residues. With 9 bases removed from V and 3 bases from J, the gap between germline ends came to 12 bases. The germline V gene encodes CDR1 ENHRY and CDR2 SYGVKD. The CDR3 here is CAIGGAGYEQYF. The CDR3, as DNA: TGTGCCATTGGAGGGGCGGGCTACGAGCAGTACTTC.

J is TRBJ1-1 and V is TRBV7-9, with D perhaps matching TRBD1 (6 bases). Trimming shortened V by 1 base and J by 0 bases, and 12 bases separated the two germline ends. The CDR3 is made up of 16 amino acids. CDR1 and CDR2 (germline): SEHNR, FQNEAQ (reference sequence). This CDR3 is CASSLEGVTMNTEAFF. As DNA, the CDR3 is TGTGCCAGCAGCTTAGAGGGGGTTACCATGAACACTGAAGCTTTCTTT. Supplemented by reference TRBV7-9 and TRBJ1-1, the full variable domain reads DTGVSQNPRHKITKRGQNVTFRCDPISEHNRLYWYRQTLGQGPEFLTYFQNEAQLEKSRLLSDRFSAERPKGSFSTLEIQRTEQGDSAMYLCASSLEGVTMNTEAFFGQGTRLTVV.

This clonotype was seen a few times. The CDR3 loop reads CASNTLAGGGNEQFF. CDR3 coding DNA: TGTGCCAGCAATACACTAGCGGGAGGTGGGAATGAGCAGTTCTTC. The chain is built from TRBV6-5 and TRBJ2-1; 12 nucleotides align to TRBD2. V gave up 7 bases and J gave up 7 bases; unmatched junction bases: 8. CDR1 is MNHEY and CDR2 is SVGAGI in the germline V gene. The CDR3 is made up of 15 amino acids.

This clonotype was observed a few times. One end of the junction varies from germline; a read error may be responsible. This chain joins TRBV20-1 and TRBJ2-3; 7 nucleotides align to TRBD1. Germline V gene data show CDR1 as DFQATT and CDR2 as SNEGSKA (reference sequence). This CDR3 is built from 15 residues. In nucleotides, the CDR3 is TGCAGTGCTAGTAGCCGACAGGGCATGACAGATGCGCAGTATTTT. Encoded protein: CSASSRQGMTDAQYF.

This clonotype has more than one count but fewer than ten. The CDR3 DNA follows: TGTGCCAGCAGCTTACTGGGACCGGGCTACGAGCAGTACTTC. It codes for CASSLLGPGYEQYF. The chain links TRBV7-2 to TRBJ2-7, with D perhaps TRBD1 or TRBD2 (5 bases each). V dropped 2 bases and J dropped 3 bases, with 11 bases sitting between them. Germline CDR1 SGHTA, CDR2 FQGNSA. The CDR3 is made up of 14 amino acids.

This clonotype came up a few times. A read error may account for a junction end that differs from germline. The rearrangement links TRBV6-6 to TRBJ2-7, with 7 bases fitting TRBD1. In germline, CDR1 is MNHNY, CDR2 SVGAGI (reference sequence). This CDR3 is built from 13 residues. The CDR3 nucleotides read TGTGCCACCCTTGACAGGGTAGGCTACGAGCAGTACTTT. This codes for CATLDRVGYEQYF.

The chain combines TRBV21-1 with TRBJ1-1. TRBV21-1 is noted as a pseudogene. CDR3 size: 11 residues. This CDR3 reads CASSMDTQAFF. The CDR3 coding sequence is TGTGCCAGCAGCATGGACACACAAGCTTTCTTT.

The J gene is TRBJ2-5, the V gene TRBV29-1; 8 nucleotides align to TRBD2. This CDR3 spans 15 amino acids. V lost 4 bases, J lost 0 bases, and 7 bases stayed unmatched. From germline, CDR1 is SQVTM and CDR2 ANQGSEA. The CDR3 spells CSVARSAGDQETQYF. The CDR3 nucleotides read TGCAGCGTTGCTCGCTCAGCGGGGGACCAAGAGACCCAGTACTTC.

This clonotype has just a few counts. CDR3 sequence reads: CASSLDYTQNIQYF. In DNA form, the CDR3 reads TGTGCCAGCAGCTTAGACTACACCCAAAACATTCAGTACTTC. This sequence joins TRBV7-9 and TRBJ2-4; no clear D. Germline lookup yields CDR1 SEHNR and CDR2 FQNEAQ (reference sequence). V shed 1 base and J shed 5 bases, with 9 bases lying between them. This CDR3 has 14 residues.

This sequence joins TRBV2 and TRBJ1-1; 9 positions agree with TRBD1. The CDR3 length is 15 residues. Per germline, CDR1 SNHLY and CDR2 FYNNEI. V lost 5 bases and J lost 7; bases outside the gene matches: 11. The CDR3 reads CASSFTGGLGGEAFF. DNA for the CDR3: TGTGCCAGCAGTTTCACAGGGGGCTTAGGTGGTGAAGCTTTCTTT.